This TCR beta chain was profiled in a study of post-analysis software for immune sequencing data (dated by TCRdb to between 2014 and 2017). Context from the whole study: Recorded disease courses included relapsing-remitting, secondary progressive and progressive-relapsing multiple sclerosis, with some patients lacking subtype annotation. The patient repertoires were compared against around eleven previously published healthy control repertoires obtained from donors aged about 6 to 28 years. A subset of samples was prepared in parallel using single-end sample barcoding, then pooled and co-amplified after Illumina adapter ligation.

This clonotype was observed a few times. Its antigen is currently not known. No base quality information exists; no much larger clone differs at one position. Summary of the overall study and its limitations: Direct clustering with F measure revealed strong co-clustering of samples prepared in the same batch, which led to a batch-effect correction. Significantly lower normalized Chao1 diversity was found in multiple sclerosis patients than in controls, suggesting substantial peripheral T-cell clonal expansion. The multiple sclerosis patient group was slightly younger than the control group.

Library preparation used PCR. Sequenced using an Illumina HiSeq 2500. To reduce PCR and sequencing biases, unique molecular identifiers were built into the TCR beta cDNA libraries. Some 500,000 cDNA molecules were obtained per 1 to 10 million input T cells, so each molecule approximated one T cell. The patient libraries were prepared and sequenced using the same protocol as the earlier healthy control dataset. Within a given batch, samples were prepared together, multiplexed and sequenced on the same HiSeq lane. The study's own analysis went as follows. MIGEC handled the raw barcoded reads, throwing out single-read molecular identifier groups before consensus assembly and CDR3 extraction. VDJtools was used for post-analysis of the clonotype tables, and diversity was normalized by down-sampling every dataset to the size of the smallest sample. To correct batch-related cross-sample contamination, repertoire overlap clustering matched CDR3 amino acid sequences but not nucleotide sequences. Clones were called with MiXCR by TCRdb after fastp trimmed the public reads at Q25, and only in-frame beta chains were retained. Each CDR3 protein gets just one entry, which takes the most common genes and DNA from the rows behind it. The V and J calls were not made by the authors but by TCRdb's processing. This sample comprises roughly 540,000 distinct CDR3 sequences, less than 40% of them detected only once. The leading ten clones occupy about 5.6% of the sample.

TCR beta repertoires were profiled from peripheral blood of roughly twelve young patients with multiple sclerosis to demonstrate the VDJtools post-analysis software. The multiple sclerosis patients were children and adolescents ranging in age from roughly 6 to 16 years. The source of this sequence is a girl aged 2-17 years with multiple sclerosis. Input material: blood.

The DNA sequence is as follows: TGTGCCAGCAATTTAAGGGGGGGTAGCTACGAGCAGTACTTC. It translates as CASNLRGGSYEQYF. The rearrangement combines TRBV13 with TRBJ2-4, with a tentative D gene TRBD2 over 7 matching bases. The J call is uncertain, as TRBJ2-7 better fits the DNA end. CDR1 and CDR2 (PRHDT, FYEKMQ) derive from the germline V gene (reference sequence). Counted from cysteine to phenylalanine, this CDR3 has 14 amino acids. Of all the DNA, just the CDR3 is kept, 42 bases in frame from base 1.